Reported below is one T cell receptor (beta chain). The healthy adult donors were HIV-negative and reported no recent acute infections or vaccinations. The sample originates from a study of shared clonotypes between healthy human individuals. With 5 bases removed from V and 0 bases from J, the gap between germline ends came to 10 bases. Germline CDR1 SSHAT, CDR2 FNYEAQ (reference sequence). The CDR3 covers 14 residues. Running of the assay took place at deep level. How the authors handled the data: For the immunoSEQ data, sequences were junction-only without quality scores, so filtering differed. Clones were read by immunoSEQ multiplex PCR, and TCRdb kept only the in-frame ones, dropping some. The D gene and trimming were derived from the DNA, and the V and J assignments and clone size from that table. This sample yields around 510,000 clones, of which around 76% are seen a single time; about 12% belongs to the top ten.

Specimen: PBMCs. V gene TRBV7-7 combines with J gene TRBJ2-5; no reliable D call. This TCR came from a woman between 40 and 50 years old in good health. Some clones in this sample may be carry-over from other donors' samples. The CDR3 coding sequence is TGTGCCAGCAGCGCCCGATTGTACCAAGAGACCCAGTACTTC. It yields the protein CASSARLYQETQYF.